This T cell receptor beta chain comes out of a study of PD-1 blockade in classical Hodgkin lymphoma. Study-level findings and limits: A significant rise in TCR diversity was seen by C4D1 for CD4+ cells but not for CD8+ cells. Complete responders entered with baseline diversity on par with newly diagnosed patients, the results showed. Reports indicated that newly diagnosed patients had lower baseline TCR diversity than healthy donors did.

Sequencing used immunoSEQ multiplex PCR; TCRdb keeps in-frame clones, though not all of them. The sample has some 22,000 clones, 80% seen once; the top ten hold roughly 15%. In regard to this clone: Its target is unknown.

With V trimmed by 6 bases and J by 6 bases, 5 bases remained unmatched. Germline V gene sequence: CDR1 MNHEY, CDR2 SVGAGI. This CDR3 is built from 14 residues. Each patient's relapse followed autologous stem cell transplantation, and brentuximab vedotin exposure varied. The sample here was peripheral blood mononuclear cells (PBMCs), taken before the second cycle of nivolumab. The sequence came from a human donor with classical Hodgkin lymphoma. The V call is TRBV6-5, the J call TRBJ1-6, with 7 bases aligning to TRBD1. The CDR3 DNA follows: TGTGCCAGCAGAAAGGGGGACAGTAATTCACCCCTCCACTTT. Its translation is CASRKGDSNSPLHF.